Listed here is a single T cell receptor beta chain. Exclusion of patients followed from uncontrolled infection, other autoimmune disease, pregnancy or lactation. The record originates from a study of T cells in Graves' hyperthyroidism and ophthalmopathy. Amplified TCR beta CDR3 regions derived from RNA transcripts. TCR CDR3 regions were first amplified by RT-PCR with HTBI primers. MiXCR, applied by TCRdb to the multiplex PCR reads, yields one record per CDR3 protein. This table has around 360,000 distinct CDR3 sequences, roughly 15% appearing once. This receptor was identified in a woman aged 60 to 75 with Graves' ophthalmopathy. Sample: blood.

CDR3 region: CSARETSGRSYGELFF. CDR3 nucleotides: TGCAGTGCTAGGGAGACTAGCGGGAGGTCGTACGGGGAGCTGTTTTTT. The chain uses TRBV20-1 and TRBJ2-2; 13 nucleotides line up with TRBD2. This CDR3 has 16 residues. The ends lost 3 bases at V and 7 bases at J; junction bases unmatched: 8. From germline, CDR1 is DFQATT and CDR2 SNEGSKA (reference sequence).